This T cell receptor beta chain was profiled in a study of regulatory T cells in long-lasting Graves disease. Study-wide results and limits: Patients with persistent disease shared 2,741 public clonotypes, outpacing the approximately 950 shared by new patients. TCR diversity in persistent Graves' patients was below that of newly diagnosed ones.

Stated time point: newly diagnosed GD, antithyroid drugs for less than 3 months. PBMCs provided the RNA from which the TCR library was made. CDR3-region Arm-PCR and iRepertoire HTBI primers produced the TCR beta libraries. MiXCR was run by TCRdb on the multiplex PCR reads, yielding one entry per CDR3 protein. The sample holds some 230,000 distinct CDR3 sequences; about 17% are singletons and the top ten take approximately 20%. As concerns this clonotype: Its antigen is still unknown. Since a much larger clone is just one base distant, this may be a read error.

The CDR3 spans 14 residues. CDR1 and CDR2 from the germline V gene are SEHNR and FQNEAQ (reference sequence). This receptor was identified in a female donor with Graves disease. This chain connects TRBV7-9 to TRBJ2-5, with 7 bases that match TRBD2. The source was peripheral blood mononuclear cells (PBMCs), collected at new diagnosis, from a patient treated with antithyroid drugs. The CDR3 nucleotides read TGTGCCAGCAGCTTTAGTACTAGCGAGGAGACCCAGCACTTC. Translating gives CASSFSTSEETQHF.